Below, 28 T cell receptor beta chains from the same sample are listed, as sequenced in a study of blood T cell repertoires in COVID-19. TCRdb keeps only in-frame clones here, not all; method: immunoSEQ multiplex PCR. Altogether some 290,000 clones are present, approximately 91% being singletons, with the ten largest covering 2% to 2.5%. Sequencing was performed on PBMCs or T cells enriched from blood (not recorded which). The receptors here all came from a woman in her thirties or forties with acute COVID-19.

The V gene is TRBV18, the J gene TRBJ1-4; D gene ambiguous. CDR1 is KGHSH and CDR2 is LQKENI in the germline V gene. Trimming cost V 1 base and J 3 bases, with 12 bases left between them. The CDR3 spans 16 residues. The CDR3 reads CASSPRPPGSNEKLFF. CDR3 bases: TGTGCCAGCTCACCACGACCCCCGGGGTCTAATGAAAAACTGTTTTTT. Complete variable domain (other parts from reference TRBV18 and TRBJ1-4): NAGVMQNPRHLVRRRGQEARLRCSPMKGHSHVYWYRQLPEEGLKFMVYLQKENIIDESGMPKERFSAEFPKEGPSILRIQQVVRGDSAAYFCASSPRPPGSNEKLFFGSGTQLSVL.

The rearrangement joins TRBV6-5 to TRBJ2-1; 7 nucleotides line up with TRBD2. This CDR3 comprises 14 residues. Germline-derived CDR1 and CDR2 are MNHEY and SVGAGI. Trimming took 6 bases from V and 2 from J; bases not matched to a gene: 4. The CDR3 sequence is CASRGLGTYNEQFF. Written as DNA, the CDR3 is TGTGCCAGCAGAGGACTAGGCACCTACAATGAGCAGTTCTTC.

The chain carries TRBV9 and TRBJ1-3, with a possible D match to TRBD1 (5 bases). V dropped 4 bases and J dropped 1 base, with 18 bases sitting between them. This CDR3 is 17 amino acids long. CDR1 SGDLS and CDR2 YYNGEE come from the germline V gene. CDR3 in DNA: TGTGCCAGCAGCCGCACCCCGACAGTCCTTTCTGGAAACACCATATATTTT. Protein: CASSRTPTVLSGNTIYF.

The chain recombines TRBV9 with TRBJ2-7; 9 nucleotides line up with TRBD2. Germline CDR1 SGDLS, CDR2 YYNGEE. The CDR3 runs to 14 residues. The ends lost 0 bases at V and 11 bases at J; junction bases unmatched: 9. The DNA of the CDR3 is TGTGCCAGCAGCGTAGGACTCGCGGGAGGGGCGGAGTACTTC. This translates into CASSVGLAGGAEYF.

The chain uses TRBV7-3 and TRBJ2-1; 7 bases align to TRBD1. J lost 6 bases, V lost 6 bases, and 5 bases had no gene match. The germline V gene has CDR1 SGHTA and CDR2 FQGTGA. The CDR3 has 13 amino acids. The DNA of the CDR3 is TGTGCCAGCAGTTTTACAGGGGTCAATGAGCAGTTCTTC. This sequence encodes CASSFTGVNEQFF.

The chain is built from TRBV28 and TRBJ1-2, with 10 nucleotides matching TRBD1. V dropped 6 bases and J dropped 11; count of bases not matched to a gene: 9. Germline lookup yields CDR1 MDHEN and CDR2 SYDVKM. The CDR3 is made up of 13 amino acids. The CDR3: CASSDRGRAGYTF. CDR3 DNA: TGTGCCAGCAGCGACAGGGGGCGGGCGGGGTACACCTTC.

The gene calls are TRBV7-9 and TRBJ1-1; D is unresolved. The V gene lost 3 bases and the J gene lost 1 base, with 9 bases spanning the gap. The CDR3 spans 14 residues. Germline V CDR1 and CDR2: SEHNR, FQNEAQ (reference sequence). CDR3 residues: CASSFRRGNTEAFF. The CDR3 region has the DNA TGTGCCAGCAGCTTCAGGCGGGGGAACACTGAAGCTTTCTTT.

This chain uses TRBV5-6 with TRBJ1-2; the D gene is possibly TRBD1 (5 bases). Per the germline V gene, CDR1 is SGHDT and CDR2 is YYEEEE. The CDR3 runs 13 residues. The germline V and J ends were trimmed by 4 bases and 6 bases, with 13 bases remaining between them. The CDR3 sequence is CASSTSAGDGYTF. The CDR3 DNA is TGTGCCAGCAGCACCTCAGCGGGGGATGGCTACACCTTC.

V gene TRBV7-2 combines with J gene TRBJ1-2, with 10 bases aligning to TRBD1. This CDR3 has 16 residues. Unmatched junction bases numbered 3, after V lost 1 base and J lost 1 base. Germline CDR1 SGHTA, CDR2 FQGNSA. Here the CDR3 reads CASSLGGTGVNYGYTF. The CDR3 coding sequence is TGTGCCAGCAGCTTAGGAGGGACAGGGGTTAACTATGGCTACACCTTC. Full variable domain (remainder filled in from reference TRBV7-2 and TRBJ1-2): GAGVSQSPSNKVTEKGKDVELRCDPISGHTALYWYRQSLGQGLEFLIYFQGNSAPDKSGLPSDRFSAERTGGSVSTLTIQRTQQEDSAVYLCASSLGGTGVNYGYTFGSGTRLTVV.

The chain employs TRBV9 and TRBJ2-2, with 7 positions matching TRBD2. V lost 0 bases to trimming and J lost 5 bases; unmatched junction nucleotides: 10. The CDR3 runs to 17 residues. Germline CDR1 is SGDLS and CDR2 is YYNGEE. CDR3 DNA sequence: TGTGCCAGCAGCGTAGTGCCGGCGGGAGCCCTTACCGGGGAGCTGTTTTTT. Its protein product is CASSVVPAGALTGELFF.

The chain recombines TRBV9 with TRBJ1-1; TRBD1 agrees at 9 bases. V was pared by 0 bases and J by 9 bases, with 9 bases of the junction left unmatched. CDR3 size: 15 residues. Germline CDR1 and CDR2: SGDLS and YYNGEE. The CDR3 loop is CASSVVPDGTGKAFF. The CDR3 DNA reads as TGTGCCAGCAGCGTAGTGCCTGATGGGACAGGGAAAGCTTTCTTT.

CDR3 bases: TGTGCCACCAGTGACCCAGGGGCCCACGAGCAGTACTTC. Translation: CATSDPGAHEQYF. V and J are TRBV24-1 and TRBJ2-7; tentative D call: TRBD1 (6 bases). Deletions cut 4 bases from V and 5 bases from J, with 11 bases between. The CDR3 runs to 13 residues. Looked up from germline, CDR1 is KGHDR and CDR2 is SFDVKD.

This chain's CDR3 is CASSSGTSGGNEQFF. The CDR3 nucleotides are TGTGCCAGCAGCTCCGGGACTAGCGGGGGCAATGAGCAGTTCTTC. The chain employs TRBV6-5 and TRBJ2-1; TRBD2 agrees at 14 bases. The trim removed 6 bases at V and 6 bases at J, leaving 4 bases unmatched. The CDR3 runs 15 residues. Per germline, CDR1 MNHEY and CDR2 SVGAGI.

Notes on this clone: This may arise from a read error, as a much more abundant clone is one base away. This rearrangement joins TRBV5-4 to TRBJ2-2, with 10 bases that match TRBD2. This CDR3 spans 15 amino acids. Germline CDR1 is SGHNT and CDR2 is YYREEE (reference sequence). V was pared by 4 bases and J by 1 base, with 1 base of the junction left unmatched. The CDR3 spells CASSPSGGNTGELFF. The CDR3 DNA follows: TGTGCCAGCAGCCCTAGCGGGGGGAACACCGGGGAGCTGTTTTTT.

CDR3 nucleotides: TGTGCCAGCAGTTACTCGGTCCAGGGAATAGGCTACACCTTC. Its translation: CASSYSVQGIGYTF. The chain carries TRBV6-5 and TRBJ1-2; D might be TRBD1 (5 bases). CDR3 length: 14 residues. Germline V CDR1 and CDR2: MNHEY, SVGAGI. V shed 0 bases and J shed 8 bases, with 13 bases lying between them.

V usage is TRBV11-1 and J usage is TRBJ2-1; 9 bases map to TRBD1. In germline, CDR1 is SGHAT, CDR2 FQDESV (reference sequence). V lost 5 bases and J lost 5; bases outside the gene matches: 4. This CDR3 contains 14 residues. The CDR3 nucleotides read TGTGCCAGCAGCCGCCGGGACAGGGACAATGAGCAGTTCTTC. Translating it yields CASSRRDRDNEQFF.

This chain joins TRBV19 and TRBJ1-6; D is perhaps TRBD1 (6 bases). V shed 3 bases and J shed 5 bases, with 14 bases lying between them. This CDR3 region has 16 residues. Germline V gene data show CDR1 as LNHDA and CDR2 as SQIVND (reference sequence). DNA for the CDR3: TGTGCCAGTAGTATGAAGAGGACAGTTAATAATTCACCCCTCCACTTT. Protein product: CASSMKRTVNNSPLHF.

The V and J genes are TRBV21-1 and TRBJ1-2. TRBV21-1 counts as a pseudogene. This CDR3 is 20 amino acids long. The CDR3 region has the DNA TGTGCCAGCAGCAAAGCCCCGGGGAGGTCTAGTAGGGTACAGGACTATGGCTACACCTTC. Protein sequence: CASSKAPGRSSRVQDYGYTF.

This clone was seen once. This chain connects TRBV28 to TRBJ1-1, with a possible D match to TRBD1 (6 bases). CDR3 size: 15 residues. V was trimmed by 5 bases and J by 1 base, leaving 14 bases between them. CDR1 and CDR2 (germline): MDHEN, SYDVKM. CDR3 protein: CASSPPGTRNTEAFF. The CDR3, as DNA: TGTGCCAGCAGTCCTCCGGGGACAAGGAACACTGAAGCTTTCTTT.

This chain joins TRBV7-9 and TRBJ1-5; D unresolved. In germline, CDR1 is SEHNR, CDR2 FQNEAQ (reference sequence). Trimming took 5 bases from V and 4 from J, leaving 15 bases between them. The CDR3 loop spans 15 amino acids. CDR3 bases: TGTGCCAGCAGCCCGGCGGGAGTCGGGAATCAGCCCCAGCATTTT. As protein: CASSPAGVGNQPQHF.

The chain uses TRBV7-8 and TRBJ1-6, with 7 bases identical to TRBD1. Germline values: CDR1 SGHVS, CDR2 FQNEAQ. The CDR3 totals 14 residues. V shed 3 bases and J 9 bases; nucleotides not matched to a gene: 5. The CDR3 spells CASSLDRPPSPLHF. The CDR3 DNA follows: TGTGCCAGCAGCTTGGACAGGCCGCCTTCACCCCTCCACTTT.

This chain joins TRBV18 and TRBJ2-1; 9 positions match TRBD2. J was trimmed by 1 base and V by 3 bases; bases with no gene match: 4. The length of the CDR3 is 16 residues. Per the germline V gene, CDR1 is KGHSH and CDR2 is LQKENI. CDR3 amino acids: CASSPAGGLSYNEQFF. In DNA form, the CDR3 reads TGTGCCAGCTCACCCGCGGGGGGGTTGTCCTACAATGAGCAGTTCTTC. The whole variable domain, remainder taken from reference TRBV18 and TRBJ2-1, is NAGVMQNPRHLVRRRGQEARLRCSPMKGHSHVYWYRQLPEEGLKFMVYLQKENIIDESGMPKERFSAEFPKEGPSILRIQQVVRGDSAAYFCASSPAGGLSYNEQFFGPGTRLTVL.

CDR3: CASSPGLIANYGYTF. CDR3 sequence (DNA): TGTGCCAGCAGTCCAGGACTGATAGCTAACTATGGCTACACCTTC. V and J are TRBV28 and TRBJ1-2; D unresolved. V dropped 5 bases and J dropped 0 bases, with 13 bases sitting between them. There are 15 residues in the CDR3. Germline V gene lookup returns CDR1 MDHEN and CDR2 SYDVKM.

The V gene is TRBV5-4, the J gene TRBJ2-3, with 8 bases identical to TRBD2. The CDR3 is made up of 14 amino acids. Losses at the gene ends were 4 bases for V and 6 bases for J; bases not matched to a gene: 7. CDR1 and CDR2 from the germline V gene are SGHNT and YYREEE (reference sequence). Here the CDR3 reads CASSLRAGADTQYF. The CDR3 nucleotides are TGTGCCAGCAGCCTCCGAGCGGGGGCGGATACGCAGTATTTT.

As concerns this clone: Other DNA sequences in this sample translate to the same CDR3. The chain links TRBV12-3 or TRBV12-4 to TRBJ1-3; 8 bases agree with TRBD1. The CDR3 runs 13 residues. V lost 6 bases, J lost 4 bases, and 2 bases stayed unmatched. The CDR3, as DNA: TGTGCCAGCAGGACAGGGGCCGGAAACACCATATATTTT. This sequence encodes CASRTGAGNTIYF.

The CDR3 is CASSRLPPWGQATHNEQFF. The CDR3 coding sequence is TGTGCCAGCAGTCGCTTACCCCCCTGGGGACAGGCAACTCACAATGAGCAGTTCTTC. This chain uses TRBV3-1 (or the pseudogene TRBV3-2) with TRBJ2-1; 8 bases are a match to TRBD1. CDR1 and CDR2 from the germline V gene are LGHDT and YNNKEL (reference sequence). The CDR3 spans 19 residues. The ends lost 6 bases at V and 5 bases at J; junction bases unmatched: 21.

This clone has just a few counts. The chain carries TRBV2 and TRBJ1-6; no definite D call. The germline CDR1 and CDR2 sequences are SNHLY and FYNNEI. V lost 7 bases and J 0 bases, leaving 4 bases between the germline ends. This CDR3 region has 13 residues. Written as DNA, the CDR3 is TGTGCCAGCACAGTCTCCTATAATTCACCCCTCCACTTT. Translation gives CASTVSYNSPLHF.

The V call is TRBV28, the J call TRBJ1-1, with 11 bases identical to TRBD1. The CDR3 is made up of 14 amino acids. Germline V gene sequence: CDR1 MDHEN, CDR2 SYDVKM. With V trimmed by 8 bases and J by 5 bases, 7 bases remained unmatched. CDR3 in amino acids: CASGGTGGGTEAFF. The CDR3 DNA reads TGTGCCAGCGGGGGGACAGGGGGAGGTACTGAAGCTTTCTTT.